This TCR beta chain comes out of a study of shared clonotypes between healthy human individuals. Germline V gives CDR1 SNHLY, CDR2 FYNNEI. Losses at the gene ends were 3 bases for V and 7 bases for J; bases not matched to a gene: 10. The CDR3 is 15 amino acids. Study-level findings and limits: Non-shared clonotypes had lower generation probabilities than clonotypes shared by all four sorted-subset donors.

Measured with immunoSEQ multiplex PCR; TCRdb has only the in-frame clones, and not every one. This table holds under 600,000 clones, 95% to 98% found once. As to this clone: No antigen is known for it.

The naive CD8 subset, CD45RO-negative cells positively selected for CCR7, excluded terminally differentiated effector memory CD45RA+ cells. The clonotype was recovered from a man in his thirties or forties in good health. The chain is built from TRBV2 and TRBJ2-7; the match to TRBD1 covers 9 bases. The material sequenced was naive CD8+ T cells sorted from blood. The CDR3 DNA sequence: TGTGCCAGCAGTGACACCACAGGGGGCGCGAGGGAGCAGTACTTC. The encoded protein is CASSDTTGGAREQYF.